These 17 T cell receptor beta chains were sequenced from one sample in a study of blood T cell repertoires in COVID-19. Profiling relied on immunoSEQ multiplex PCR, and the TCRdb table lists in-frame clones only, not all of them. Among roughly 380,000 clones listed, around 91% were seen once. Material: peripheral blood. The receptors were sampled from a woman aged 40 to 49 with COVID-19, enrolled during active disease.

V is TRBV28 and J is TRBJ2-6, with 7 bases that match TRBD1. The V gene end was trimmed by 4 bases and the J gene end by 0 bases; junction bases not matched to a gene: 9. Looked up from germline, CDR1 is MDHEN and CDR2 is SYDVKM. The CDR3 runs 18 residues. The CDR3 DNA follows: TGTGCCAGCAGTTCGGAAAGGGGGCGGGTCTCTGGGGCCAACGTCCTGACTTTC. This encodes CASSSERGRVSGANVLTF.

V gene TRBV5-6 combines with J gene TRBJ1-5; the D is unclear. Per germline, CDR1 SGHDT and CDR2 YYEEEE. The CDR3 is 17 residues long. The V gene lost 1 base and the J gene lost 1 base, with 15 bases spanning the gap. CDR3 sequence reads: CASSLYKNPVSNQPQHF. As DNA, the CDR3 is TGTGCCAGCAGCTTGTATAAAAACCCAGTCAGCAATCAGCCCCAGCATTTT. The complete variable domain, with remaining parts taken from reference TRBV5-6 and TRBJ1-5, reads DAGVTQSPTHLIKTRGQQVTLRCSPKSGHDTVSWYQQALGQGPQFIFQYYEEEERQRGNFPDRFSGHQFPNYSSELNVNALLLGDSALYLCASSLYKNPVSNQPQHFGDGTRLSIL.

V is TRBV30 and J is TRBJ1-6; 7 nucleotides line up with TRBD1. V shed 3 bases, J shed 9 bases, and the junction held 11 bases outside the gene matches. Germline CDR1 GTSNPN, CDR2 SVGIG (reference sequence). CDR3 size: 15 residues. DNA of the CDR3: TGTGCCTGGAGGGGCCCCTCCAGGGGGAGTTCACCCCTCCACTTT. This gives the protein CAWRGPSRGSSPLHF.

The rearrangement uses TRBV4-1 and TRBJ1-6; no clear D. Trimming removed 2 bases at V and 8 bases at J, with 4 bases between. There are 12 residues in the CDR3. The germline CDR1 and CDR2 sequences are MGHRA and YSYEKL. For the CDR3, the DNA is TGCGCCAGCAGCCAACCCTATTCACCCCTCCACTTT. The encoded protein is CASSQPYSPLHF.

This chain joins TRBV30 and TRBJ1-1; D is unresolved. Per the germline V gene, CDR1 is GTSNPN and CDR2 is SVGIG (reference sequence). CDR3 length equals 14 residues. V shed 1 base and J shed 0 bases, with 9 bases lying between them. This CDR3 is CAWSATPMNTEAFF. CDR3 coding DNA: TGTGCCTGGAGTGCCACACCCATGAACACTGAAGCTTTCTTT.

This CDR3 is CASSLARLAGGYNEQFF. DNA for the CDR3: TGTGCCAGCAGCTTAGCCCGACTAGCGGGAGGATACAATGAGCAGTTCTTC. The rearrangement joins TRBV11-2 to TRBJ2-1; 13 bases match TRBD2. The CDR3 sequence is 17 residues long. V shed 1 base and J 4 bases; nucleotides not matched to a gene: 4. Germline CDR1 is SGHAT and CDR2 is FQNNGV.

V usage is TRBV27 and J usage is TRBJ2-7; possibly TRBD1 for D (5 bases). CDR3 size: 14 residues. Germline lookup yields CDR1 MNHEY and CDR2 SMNVEV (reference sequence). Trimming took off 3 bases at V and 2 bases at J, with 11 bases between the two ends. The CDR3 DNA follows: TGTGCCAGCAGTTTCCGCGGACAAACCTACGAGCAGTACTTC. The encoded protein is CASSFRGQTYEQYF.

The chain combines TRBV7-2 with TRBJ1-2; possible D gene TRBD1, 6 bases. Germline-derived CDR1 and CDR2 are SGHTA and FQGNSA. This CDR3 contains 15 residues. Deletions cut 5 bases from V and 5 bases from J, with 18 bases between. The DNA for the CDR3 is TGTGCCAGCAGCCCCCGGACAGAGTATGCGTATGGCTACACCTTC. Protein: CASSPRTEYAYGYTF. The whole variable domain, remainder taken from reference TRBV7-2 and TRBJ1-2, is GAGVSQSPSNKVTEKGKDVELRCDPISGHTALYWYRQSLGQGLEFLIYFQGNSAPDKSGLPSDRFSAERTGGSVSTLTIQRTQQEDSAVYLCASSPRTEYAYGYTFGSGTRLTVV.

The count of this clone is one. This sequence joins TRBV6-5 and TRBJ2-3, with 8 bases matching TRBD2. Germline CDR1 MNHEY, CDR2 SVGAGI. The CDR3 spans 14 residues. Trimming cost V 8 bases and J 5 bases; bases outside gene matches: 9. The DNA for the CDR3 is TGTGCCAGCTACGTCGGGGGGGTCGAAGATACGCAGTATTTT. It is translated as CASYVGGVEDTQYF.

V usage is TRBV25-1 and J usage is TRBJ2-2; TRBD1 matches 8 bases. CDR3 size: 16 residues. V gave up 3 bases and J gave up 1 base; unmatched junction bases: 4. Germline assignment: CDR1 MGHDK and CDR2 SYGVNS. The CDR3 here is CASSDSGGLNTGELFF. The CDR3 DNA is TGTGCCAGCAGTGACTCAGGGGGCCTGAACACCGGGGAGCTGTTTTTT.

A word on this clone: The same CDR3 also results from other DNA sequences found in this sample. This chain uses TRBV28 with TRBJ2-7, with D maybe TRBD1 (6 bases). Trimming left V 5 bases short and J 3 bases short, with 11 bases between. CDR3 size: 13 residues. Germline V gene lookup returns CDR1 MDHEN and CDR2 SYDVKM. The CDR3 bases are TGTGCCAGCAGTCGACAGGTCAGCTACGAGCAGTACTTC. Its protein is CASSRQVSYEQYF. Together with reference TRBV28 and TRBJ2-7, the CDR3 gives the full variable domain: DVKVTQSSRYLVKRTGEKVFLECVQDMDHENMFWYRQDPGLGLRLIYFSYDVKMKEKGDIPEGYSVSREKKERFSLILESASTNQTSMYLCASSRQVSYEQYFGPGTRLTVT.

The J gene is TRBJ2-3, the V gene TRBV5-1, with D possibly matching TRBD1 (6 bases). The CDR3 is 20 amino acids. CDR1 is SGHRS and CDR2 is YFSETQ in the germline V gene. Trimming removed 1 base at V and 3 bases at J, with 27 bases between. The CDR3 DNA reads TGCGCCAGCAGCTTGAGTTTGGCCAGGGGACCCTCTACTTGGACAGATACGCAGTATTTT. Encoded protein: CASSLSLARGPSTWTDTQYF.

The chain has TRBV6-5 and TRBJ2-3, with D perhaps TRBD2 (6 bases). V was trimmed by 8 bases and J by 6 bases, leaving 18 bases between them. Germline-derived CDR1 and CDR2 are MNHEY and SVGAGI. CDR3 size: 14 residues. DNA of the CDR3: TGTGCCAGCCGGGGTCGAACGGGACTGGATACGCAGTATTTT. Its translation is CASRGRTGLDTQYF.

The chain recombines TRBV6-5 with TRBJ1-1, with no clear D. Looked up from germline, CDR1 is MNHEY and CDR2 is SVGAGI. V lost 0 bases and J lost 7, with 12 bases in between. The CDR3 loop spans 14 amino acids. As DNA, the CDR3 is TGTGCCAGCAGTTACTCGATCCGTTCTATTGAAGCTTTCTTT. It translates to CASSYSIRSIEAFF.

The chain combines TRBV24-1 with TRBJ1-1; D is undetermined. The CDR3 runs to 15 residues. V shed 2 bases and J shed 3 bases, with 12 bases lying between them. Germline V gene sequence: CDR1 KGHDR, CDR2 SFDVKD. The CDR3 DNA reads as TGTGCCACCAGTGATTCACGGACGGGAGACACTGAAGCTTTCTTT. This gives the protein CATSDSRTGDTEAFF.

The rearrangement uses TRBV7-2 and TRBJ2-2; weak D call: TRBD1 (6 bases). Trimming left V 6 bases short and J 1 base short, with 15 bases between. The CDR3 spans 16 residues. Germline CDR1 SGHTA, CDR2 FQGNSA. The chain's CDR3 is CASRRTGIRNTGELFF. DNA for the CDR3: TGTGCCAGCAGGCGAACAGGGATACGGAACACCGGGGAGCTGTTTTTT.

The rearrangement uses TRBV14 and TRBJ1-1, with TRBD1 matching over 7 bases. With V trimmed by 4 bases and J by 5 bases, 7 bases remained unmatched. The CDR3 is 14 amino acids. Per the germline V gene, CDR1 is SGHDN and CDR2 is FVKESK. CDR3 sequence: CASSPYSGGTEAFF. Written as DNA, the CDR3 is TGTGCCAGCAGCCCATATTCAGGGGGGACTGAAGCTTTCTTT.